The subject of this entry is one TCR beta chain. Which antigen it targets is not known. Base qualities are not provided; no much larger clone lies one nucleotide away. Separate from the approximately 700-subject first cohort, the validation cohort of 120 subjects was the group to which the donors belonged. This entry is derived from a study of cytomegalovirus exposure and HLA in healthy donors (TCRdb year 2017). For the study in its entirety: According to a later analysis, the approximately 120 validation repertoires were produced on the same platform as the 666 repertoires of the first cohort. To predict cytomegalovirus infection status, the study brought together high-throughput TCR immunosequencing, statistical association of individual TCRs with disease status, and machine learning. In addition to the first cohort of several hundred subjects, a separate validation cohort of 100 to 150 different subjects was used. The study aimed to test whether signatures of past pathogen exposure could be identified by cataloging public T cell receptors.

The CDR3 numbers 13 residues from cysteine through phenylalanine. Only CDR3 DNA is held: 39 bases, read in frame from base 1. Via the germline V gene, CDR1 is LGHNA and CDR2 YNFKEQ. V drops 4 bases and J drops 2 bases, leaving 8 bases in between. The research as a whole found: The classifier was reported to diagnose cytomegalovirus status with high specificity and sensitivity in both the original cohort and the validation cohort. Three of the identified cytomegalovirus-associated TCR beta chains were confirmed in vitro to be specific for cytomegalovirus antigens. While some public TCRs were present in many individuals, most TCR sequences turned up only very rarely across donors. Subsequent analysis determined that TCRs grouped into clusters in the first cohort also showed a tendency toward co-occurrence across the roughly 110 validation repertoires, and 85% to 95% of cluster scores exceeded 0. The authors suggested that the approach could potentially be generalized to other disease states and immunological phenotypes. The study gave a list of 150 to 200 TCR beta chains associated with cytomegalovirus. A later analysis lacked HLA typing for the validation cohort, so it scored co-occurrence in that cohort across all 130 or so repertoires.

The method was the immunoSEQ multiplex PCR assay. For the original study's pipeline: A statistical classification framework was developed to diagnose cytomegalovirus status using the catalog of TCR beta chain sequences. TCRdb re-hosts the immuneACCESS table, in-frame sequences only. Its copies lack some clones; in the studies checked, an unresolved V gene accounts for under half of them, and the cause for the rest is not known. Clone size and V and J calls were adopted from that table, with D and trimming inferred from the DNA. The sample profile shows around 49,000 clones; roughly 94% of them were found once. The ten largest account for roughly 8% of the sample.

The sample consisted of PBMCs. The chain joins TRBV4-2 to TRBJ1-2, with the D segment identity uncertain. The TCR originated in a woman younger than 30 in good health and CMV-seropositive. In nucleotides, the sequence is TGTGCCAGCAGCCGAGACGAGAACTATGGCTACACCTTC. Translated, it gives CASSRDENYGYTF.